The rows below give T cell receptor beta chains drawn from one sample of a study of cytomegalovirus exposure and HLA in healthy donors. Sequencing was performed with immunoSEQ multiplex PCR; in TCRdb, only in-frame clones are kept and a portion is missing. The table has 150,000 or so clones, nearly 80% seen once. Sequenced: PBMCs. The receptors were sampled from a woman aged 35 to 49 in good health and CMV-seronegative. Both conserved end residues are part of each CDR3. The D gene is left open where the match is weak. Clone size, where shown, is once, few, many, or a class for clones that have expanded.

V	size	J	D	DNA	CDR3
TRBV18	-	TRBJ1-4	-	TGTGCCAGCTCACCCGGGTCAACTTCAACTAATGAAAAACTGTTTTTT	CASSPGSTSTNEKLFF
TRBV28	-	TRBJ1-5	TRBD1	TGTGCCAGCAGCGGGACAGGGGACGCTCAGCCCCAGCATTTT	CASSGTGDAQPQHF
TRBV13	-	TRBJ2-7	TRBD2	TGTGCCAGCAGCTTACTGACTAGCGGGGGAGAGCAGTACTTC	CASSLLTSGGEQYF
TRBV10-3	-	TRBJ1-2	-	TGTGCCATCAGTGTGGACAGCTACTATGGCTACACCTTC	CAISVDSYYGYTF
TRBV28	-	TRBJ1-4	-	TGTGCCAGCAGTTTACTGAATGAAAAACTGTTTTTT	CASSLLNEKLFF
TRBV7-9	-	TRBJ1-2	-	TGTTCCAGCAGCTTGGGGAGAGGGCATGGCTACACCTTC	CSSSLGRGHGYTF
TRBV28	-	TRBJ1-2	-	TGTGCCAGCAGTCGACACCCGGAGGCGGGCTACACCTTC	CASSRHPEAGYTF
TRBV9	-	TRBJ2-3	TRBD2	TGTGCCAGCAGACCTAGCGGGGGGGCGGATACGCAGTATTTT	CASRPSGGADTQYF
TRBV7-9	-	TRBJ2-5	-	TGTGCCAGCAGCCCCGAAGGGGGCGGAGGGCAGACCCAGTACTTC	CASSPEGGGGQTQYF
TRBV6-1	-	TRBJ2-7	TRBD1	TGTGCCAGCAGGCTGGGACAGGAGTACTCCTACGAGCAGTACTTC	CASRLGQEYSYEQYF
TRBV5-1	-	TRBJ2-1	-	TGCGCCAGCAGCTCCGGAGGCCTGGCGCGGAATGAGCAGTTCTTC	CASSSGGLARNEQFF
TRBV27	-	TRBJ2-1	TRBD2	TGTGCCAGCAGCCTATTGGGTCTAGCGGGGAAGAATGAGCAGTTCTTC	CASSLLGLAGKNEQFF
TRBV6-6	once	TRBJ2-3	-	TGTGCCAGCAGCTTGTTGAGCACAGATACGCAGTATTTT	CASSLLSTDTQYF
TRBV4-3	-	TRBJ1-6	-	TGCGCCAGCAGCCCTGGGCAGGAGGGATCACCCCTCCACTTT	CASSPGQEGSPLHF
TRBV28	-	TRBJ2-1	TRBD2	TGTGCCAGCAGTCCCGGGGCGGGGGACCTCAGGGAGCAGTTCTTC	CASSPGAGDLREQFF
TRBV9	-	TRBJ1-1	-	TGTGCCAGCAGCCTAGGGGGGGGTTTCACTGAAGCTTTCTTT	CASSLGGGFTEAFF
TRBV4-2	-	TRBJ1-2	-	TGTGCCAGCAGCCCCCCTTACCGAGGTGGAGGGATTAACTATGGCTACACCTTC	CASSPPYRGGGINYGYTF
TRBV11-3	-	TRBJ2-5	TRBD2	TGTGCCAGCAGCCGCGGGGGGGCCGGAGAGACCCAGTACTTC	CASSRGGAGETQYF
TRBV6-5	-	TRBJ2-3	-	TGTGCCAGCAGTACGAGGGATACGCAGTATTTT	CASSTRDTQYF
TRBV6-6	-	TRBJ2-6	-	TGTGCCAGCGACAGAAGGATCTCTGGGGCCAACAGCCTGACTTTC	CASDRRISGANSLTF
TRBV2	-	TRBJ1-1	-	TGTGCCAGCAGGGCCACGGAGGCGAACACTGAAGCTTTCTTT	CASRATEANTEAFF
TRBV27	-	TRBJ2-5	-	TGTGCCAGCAGTTTATACGCGGGGGCAGAGACCCAGTACTTC	CASSLYAGAETQYF
TRBV7-9	-	TRBJ1-1	TRBD1	TGTTCCAGCAGCTTATCATGGACAGGGGGCACTGAAGCTTTCTTT	CSSSLSWTGGTEAFF
TRBV4-1	few	TRBJ2-3	TRBD2	TGCGCCAGCAGCCAAGATCTAGCGGGGGGGCCAGATACGCAGTATTTT	CASSQDLAGGPDTQYF
TRBV14	-	TRBJ2-1	TRBD2	TGTGCCAGCAGCCAGGGTTTACCTCCCGGACTAGCGGGATTGGAGGGCAACAATGAGCAGTTCTTC	CASSQGLPPGLAGLEGNNEQFF
TRBV7-9	-	TRBJ1-1	-	TGTGCCAGCAGCTTAGGGGCAGTCTCCCCCGAAGCTTTCTTT	CASSLGAVSPEAFF
TRBV5-6	-	TRBJ1-3	-	TGTGCCAGCAGCCCGGGCGGTAGAGGGGGTGGAAACACCATATATTTT	CASSPGGRGGGNTIYF
TRBV9	-	TRBJ2-2	-	TGTGCCTCGAGAGACAGTTACACCGGGGAGCTGTTTTTT	CASRDSYTGELFF